A selection of T cell receptor beta chains follows, all from one sample in a study of control samples from healthy donors and cancer patients. Only in-frame clones appear in the TCRdb table, and some are missing; sequencing was by immunoSEQ multiplex PCR. The table shows approximately 50,000 clones, with around 87% occurring only once. The material sequenced was PBMCs. Receptors originate from a woman aged 55-69 years with lung cancer. Each CDR3 is given with its conserved first and last residue. The D gene is left open where the match is weak. Size is stated for part of the rows, as once, few or many counts, or as a class when the clone is expanded.

NA	TRBJ2-3	TRBV4-2	NA	TGTGCCAGCAGCCAAGTAACCGCAGGCACAGATACGCAGTATTTT	CASSQVTAGTDTQYF
NA	TRBJ2-7	TRBV2	NA	TGTGCCAGCAGGGGGACGGGCGAGCAGTACTTC	CASRGTGEQYF
NA	TRBJ1-1	TRBV6-5	NA	TGTGCCAGCAGTAGCCGGGGGGACACTGAAGCTTTCTTT	CASSSRGDTEAFF
TRBD1	TRBJ2-1	TRBV2	NA	TGTGCCAGCAGTGAATCAAGAGGACAGGGTTACAATGAGCAGTTCTTC	CASSESRGQGYNEQFF
NA	TRBJ2-3	TRBV29-1	NA	TGCAGCGTCGACACAGATACGCAGTATTTT	CSVDTDTQYF
TRBD2	TRBJ2-5	TRBV7-2	NA	TGTGCCAGCAGCTTAGTGGGGACTAGCCCACAAGAGACCCAGTACTTC	CASSLVGTSPQETQYF
TRBD2	TRBJ2-1	TRBV7-8	NA	TGTGCCAGCAGCGAGACTAGCGGGGGGCACAATGAGCAGTTCTTC	CASSETSGGHNEQFF
NA	TRBJ1-2	TRBV4-1	NA	TGCGCCAGCAGCCAAGATCCGACGGTTTACTATGGCTACACCTTC	CASSQDPTVYYGYTF
NA	TRBJ1-4	TRBV15	NA	TGTGCCACCAGCAGAGGAGGGGCAGAGGGTGAAAAACTGTTTTTT	CATSRGGAEGEKLFF
NA	TRBJ1-6	TRBV5-4	NA	TGTGCCAGCAGCTTGCAGGGCCAGGGGTCACCCCTCCACTTT	CASSLQGQGSPLHF
TRBD1	TRBJ1-1	TRBV23-1	NA	TGCGCCAGCAGGCCCCGGGACAGGCAAAAGAACGACTTT	CASRPRDRQKNDF
NA	TRBJ1-1	TRBV10-3	NA	TGTGCCATCCAGGAATATAACACTGAAGCTTTCTTT	CAIQEYNTEAFF
NA	TRBJ2-5	TRBV14	NA	TGTGCCAGCAGTAGGGGGGCTCCGTACCAAGAGACCCAGTACTTC	CASSRGAPYQETQYF
NA	TRBJ1-5	TRBV12-3/TRBV12-4	once	TGTGCCAGCAGCTTGATTCGTAATCAGCCCCAGCATTTT	CASSLIRNQPQHF
NA	TRBJ2-3	TRBV2	NA	TGTGCCAGCAGTGAAGCGCTTCGCACAGATACGCAGTATTTT	CASSEALRTDTQYF
NA	TRBJ1-5	TRBV28	NA	TGTGCCAGCAGTTTATCCCGGGCCCGGGCCCTTAATCAGCCCCAGCATTTT	CASSLSRARALNQPQHF